The 27 T cell receptor beta chains below were found in one sample sequenced in a study of shared clonotypes between healthy human individuals. Profiling relied on immunoSEQ multiplex PCR, and the TCRdb table lists in-frame clones only, not all of them. The table records about 2.4 million clones, 93% of them present only once. What was sequenced was naive CD4+ T cells from PBMCs. The sample's subset: CD45RA+ positively selected. The receptors come from a man aged 18 to 30 in good health. Some clones in this sample may be carry-over from other donors' samples.

This clone appeared a single time. CDR3 loop: CASSLLGRTGLYEQYF. CDR3 bases: TGTGCCAGCAGCTTACTCGGGCGCACCGGCCTATACGAGCAGTACTTC. J is TRBJ2-7 and V is TRBV7-9; the D is unclear. The CDR3 length is 16 residues. Germline values: CDR1 SEHNR, CDR2 FQNEAQ (reference sequence). The germline V and J ends were trimmed by 2 bases and 4 bases, with 18 bases remaining between them.

The rearrangement links TRBV5-1 to TRBJ2-2, with TRBD2 matching over 8 bases. Germline CDR1 SGHRS, CDR2 YFSETQ. The J segment lost 2 bases and the V segment lost 7 bases, leaving 4 bases of the junction unmatched. This CDR3 has 14 amino acids. CDR3 amino acids: CASGGGPNTGELFF. DNA for the CDR3: TGCGCCAGCGGCGGGGGGCCTAACACCGGGGAGCTGTTTTTT. Combining the CDR3 with reference TRBV5-1 and TRBJ2-2 gives the whole variable domain KAGVTQTPRYLIKTRGQQVTLSCSPISGHRSVSWYQQTPGQGLQFLFEYFSETQRNKGNFPGRFSGRQFSNSRSEMNVSTLELGDSALYLCASGGGPNTGELFFGEGSRLTVL.

This clone was observed a single time. The V gene is TRBV6-5, the J gene TRBJ1-1, with 7 bases fitting TRBD1. The germline gives CDR1 MNHEY, CDR2 SVGAGI. This CDR3 is 14 amino acids long. V dropped 6 bases and J dropped 1; count of bases not matched to a gene: 5. The CDR3 nucleotides are TGTGCCAGCAGAAGGGACAGACCGAACACTGAAGCTTTCTTT. Amino acid sequence: CASRRDRPNTEAFF.

The V call is TRBV4-1, the J call TRBJ2-3, with D possibly matching TRBD2 (7 bases). V shed 3 bases and J shed 1 base, with 14 bases lying between them. In germline, CDR1 is MGHRA, CDR2 YSYEKL. This CDR3 comprises 16 residues. The CDR3 bases are TGCGCCAGCAGCCAGGGGCGAGGGGGGGGCACAGATACGCAGTATTTT. Its translation is CASSQGRGGGTDTQYF.

This clone was counted a single time. The rearrangement links TRBV5-1 to TRBJ2-7, with 8 nucleotides matching TRBD2. The CDR3 totals 14 residues. V trimming: 4 bases; J trimming: 2 bases; junction bases outside the gene matches: 5. The germline gives CDR1 SGHRS, CDR2 YFSETQ. The CDR3 nucleotides are TGCGCCAGCAGCGACGGCGGGAGGACCTACGAGCAGTACTTC. Its protein product is CASSDGGRTYEQYF. The full variable domain, rest sourced from reference TRBV5-1 and TRBJ2-7, is KAGVTQTPRYLIKTRGQQVTLSCSPISGHRSVSWYQQTPGQGLQFLFEYFSETQRNKGNFPGRFSGRQFSNSRSEMNVSTLELGDSALYLCASSDGGRTYEQYFGPGTRLTVT.

This chain connects TRBV27 to TRBJ2-1, with 11 bases aligning to TRBD1. This CDR3 contains 19 residues. V shed 4 bases and J 3 bases; nucleotides not matched to a gene: 14. CDR1 and CDR2 from the germline V gene are MNHEY and SMNVEV (reference sequence). DNA for the CDR3: TGTGCCAGCAGTTCTAGCCGGGGACAGGGGGTCCAACGCTACAATGAGCAGTTCTTC. Translated: CASSSSRGQGVQRYNEQFF.

The chain couples TRBV6-5 to TRBJ2-5; D gene uncertain. TRBJ2-7 explains the end of the DNA better; the J call may be wrong. The CDR3 has 15 amino acids. Germline V gives CDR1 MNHEY, CDR2 SVGAGI. CDR3 protein: CASSYSAYLADEQYF. The CDR3 nucleotides read TGTGCCAGCAGTTACTCTGCCTACCTGGCCGACGAGCAGTACTTC.

The table lists this clone with a few counts. This chain connects TRBV25-1 to TRBJ1-1; D not certain. Germline-derived CDR1 and CDR2 are MGHDK and SYGVNS. V was shortened by 8 bases and J by 1 base, with 11 bases between the two germline ends. The CDR3 totals 13 residues. CDR3 bases: TGTGCCAGCCGACCCACAAGGAACACTGAAGCTTTCTTT. Its protein is CASRPTRNTEAFF.

This clone was detected once. The chain employs TRBV28 and TRBJ2-5, with D possibly matching TRBD2 (6 bases). This CDR3 contains 14 residues. CDR1 and CDR2 (germline): MDHEN, SYDVKM. The V gene lost 1 base and the J gene lost 6 bases, with 12 bases spanning the gap. The CDR3 loop is CASSLFRAGKTQYF. CDR3 DNA: TGTGCCAGCAGTTTATTTCGGGCGGGGAAGACCCAGTACTTC. Using reference TRBV28 and TRBJ2-5 for the parts outside the CDR3, the full variable domain is DVKVTQSSRYLVKRTGEKVFLECVQDMDHENMFWYRQDPGLGLRLIYFSYDVKMKEKGDIPEGYSVSREKKERFSLILESASTNQTSMYLCASSLFRAGKTQYFGPGTRLLVL.

Concerning this clone itself: The identical CDR3 is also encoded by other nucleotide sequences in the sample. The rearrangement joins TRBV5-1 to TRBJ2-7; D gene ambiguous. V was shortened by 0 bases and J by 0 bases, with 10 bases between the two germline ends. Germline V gives CDR1 SGHRS, CDR2 YFSETQ. The CDR3 runs 15 residues. The DNA for the CDR3 is TGCGCCAGCAGCTTGGACGGCACGAGCTCCTACGAGCAGTACTTC. This encodes CASSLDGTSSYEQYF.

The chain has TRBV7-3 and TRBJ2-1; no definite D call. This CDR3 spans 14 amino acids. Germline V gene lookup returns CDR1 SGHTA and CDR2 FQGTGA. Trimming removed 5 bases from V and 0 bases from J, with 8 bases in between. Written as DNA, the CDR3 is TGTGCCAGCAGCCCGGACCACTCCTACAATGAGCAGTTCTTC. The encoded protein is CASSPDHSYNEQFF.

J is TRBJ2-6 and V is TRBV2, with TRBD1 matching 11 bases. Germline CDR1 is SNHLY and CDR2 is FYNNEI. The CDR3 is 15 amino acids. J lost 2 bases, V lost 10 bases, and 4 bases had no gene match. The CDR3 sequence is CATGQGAPGANVLTF. CDR3 sequence (DNA): TGTGCCACAGGACAGGGGGCGCCTGGGGCCAACGTCCTGACTTTC.

In this sample, this clone turned up once. The CDR3 DNA reads TGCGCCAGCAGTTTTCGAGGGACAAGTATTAATCCAGATACGCAGTATTTT. This encodes CASSFRGTSINPDTQYF. This chain connects TRBV5-1 to TRBJ2-3, with D possibly TRBD1 on 6 matching bases. CDR1 SGHRS and CDR2 YFSETQ come from the germline V gene. V lost 5 bases to trimming and J lost 4 bases, with 23 bases between them. The CDR3 totals 17 residues.

A single count supports this clone. The chain has TRBV19 and TRBJ1-2; TRBD1 might be the D (6 bases). The V and J ends lost 10 bases and 3 bases respectively, with 18 bases between them. Germline V gives CDR1 LNHDA, CDR2 SQIVND (reference sequence). This CDR3 comprises 14 residues. CDR3 loop: CATNQDSLDYGYTF. Written as DNA, the CDR3 is TGTGCCACCAACCAGGACAGCCTTGACTATGGCTACACCTTC.

The V gene is TRBV5-4, the J gene TRBJ2-1; D gene ambiguous. Germline CDR1 reads SGHNT; CDR2 reads YYREEE (reference sequence). There are 16 residues in the CDR3. Trimming left V 0 bases short and J 0 bases short, with 10 bases between. CDR3 residues: CASSLVAVSSYNEQFF. CDR3 DNA sequence: TGTGCCAGCAGCTTGGTTGCGGTAAGCTCCTACAATGAGCAGTTCTTC.

The genes are TRBV2 and TRBJ2-1; 11 bases match TRBD2. The CDR3 extends over 13 amino acids. J gave up 9 bases and V 11 bases, and 9 bases lay outside the gene matches. Germline-derived CDR1 and CDR2 are SNHLY and FYNNEI. CDR3 sequence (DNA): TGTGCCGGTGGGGGACTAGCGGTCATTGAGCAGTTCTTC. It is translated as CAGGGLAVIEQFF.

A single count supports this clone. V gene TRBV7-7 combines with J gene TRBJ2-1, with 11 positions matching TRBD2. CDR1 and CDR2 from the germline V gene are SSHAT and FNYEAQ (reference sequence). The CDR3 totals 15 residues. The ends lost 2 bases at V and 8 bases at J; junction bases unmatched: 5. CDR3 residues: CASSLLAGGEDEQFF. In DNA, the CDR3 is TGTGCCAGCAGCTTACTAGCGGGAGGTGAGGATGAGCAGTTCTTC.

This chain joins TRBV5-1 and TRBJ1-4; 7 bases fit TRBD1. Germline values: CDR1 SGHRS, CDR2 YFSETQ. J gave up 4 bases and V 4 bases, and 7 bases lay outside the gene matches. The CDR3 has 15 residues. The CDR3 DNA is TGCGCCAGCAGCCCCGGGGACAGCCTTAATGAAAAACTGTTTTTT. It encodes CASSPGDSLNEKLFF.

The chain joins TRBV6-5 to TRBJ2-7; D is unresolved. The ends were cut back, 8 bases at V and 3 bases at J, with 14 bases in the middle. Germline assignment: CDR1 MNHEY and CDR2 SVGAGI. The CDR3 runs to 13 residues. CDR3 DNA sequence: TGTGCCAGCTCCCGGGCCGGCTACTACGAGCAGTACTTC. Translated, it gives CASSRAGYYEQYF.

The chain recombines TRBV9 with TRBJ2-7; either TRBD1 or TRBD2 may supply D (5 bases each). CDR1 and CDR2 from the germline V gene are SGDLS and YYNGEE. There are 14 residues in the CDR3. Trimming left V 3 bases short and J 4 bases short, with 14 bases between. DNA for the CDR3: TGTGCCAGCAGCGCGAGTGGGGGAACGTACGAGCAGTACTTC. It yields the protein CASSASGGTYEQYF.

The V and J genes are TRBV7-3 and TRBJ2-5; 7 nucleotides line up with TRBD1. This CDR3 spans 13 amino acids. Germline CDR1 and CDR2: SGHTA and FQGTGA. Trimming removed 5 bases from V and 4 bases from J; junction bases left unmatched: 4. The CDR3 spells CASSIRDRETQYF. CDR3 coding DNA: TGTGCCAGCAGCATCAGGGACAGAGAGACCCAGTACTTC.

This clone occurred once. This sequence joins TRBV28 and TRBJ1-5; D unresolved. The germline CDR1 and CDR2 sequences are MDHEN and SYDVKM. The CDR3 length is 14 residues. The V and J ends lost 5 bases and 6 bases respectively, with 14 bases between them. The CDR3 DNA sequence: TGTGCCAGCAGTGATACACGGTCGGCTCAGCCCCAGCATTTT. This gives the protein CASSDTRSAQPQHF.

This clone came up a few times. This chain connects TRBV10-1 to TRBJ2-2; no firm D call. The V and J ends lost 10 bases and 10 bases respectively, with 4 bases between them. This CDR3 spans 8 amino acids. Germline V gene data show CDR1 as WNHNN and CDR2 as SYGVQD (reference sequence). CDR3 coding DNA: TGCGCCACCCCGGAGCTGTTTTTT. Translating it yields CATPELFF.

With regard to this clone: Relative to the germline gene, one junction end is altered; a read error may explain this. This chain joins TRBV19 and TRBJ1-3, with a tentative D call TRBD1 (5 bases). The germline gives CDR1 LNHDA, CDR2 SQIVND (reference sequence). The CDR3 has 14 residues. The CDR3 is CASRPRGTGNTIYF. In DNA, the CDR3 is TGTGCCAGTAGACCCCGGGGGACTGGGAACACCATATATTTT.

V gene TRBV7-3 combines with J gene TRBJ1-1; the D is unclear. In germline, CDR1 is SGHTA, CDR2 FQGTGA. V lost 3 bases to trimming and J lost 6 bases, with 11 bases between them. This CDR3 comprises 13 residues. CDR3 bases: TGTGCCAGCAGCTTCGGCGCCGACGCTGAAGCTTTCTTT. Amino acid sequence: CASSFGADAEAFF.

V is TRBV4-3 and J is TRBJ2-7, with 13 nucleotides matching TRBD2. V was pared by 4 bases and J by 5 bases, with 5 bases of the junction left unmatched. The CDR3 runs to 15 residues. Looked up from germline, CDR1 is LGHNA and CDR2 is YSLEER. This chain's CDR3 is CASSRGLAGVNEQYF. The DNA of the CDR3 is TGCGCCAGCAGCCGTGGACTAGCGGGAGTTAACGAGCAGTACTTC.

DNA for the CDR3: TGTGCCAGCAAACTAGCGGGAGGGAGCCCAGATACGCAGTATTTT. Protein: CASKLAGGSPDTQYF. The V gene is TRBV2, the J gene TRBJ2-3, with 13 bases aligning to TRBD2. The germline CDR1 and CDR2 sequences are SNHLY and FYNNEI. CDR3 length: 15 amino acids. J lost 4 bases, V lost 7 bases, and 5 bases had no gene match.